This paragraph reports one T cell receptor (beta chain). The V gene's germline CDR1 is SGHVS and CDR2 FNYEAQ. The J segment lost 1 base and the V segment lost 8 bases, leaving 11 bases of the junction unmatched. The CDR3 extends over 16 amino acids. These data originate in a study of blood T cell repertoires in COVID-19. The overall study: Sample material is recorded as cDNA or gDNA derived from T cells, B-cell-depleted T cells, or PBMCs.

In the study's own analysis: Reference gene primer amplification gave estimated nucleated cell counts. Some clones are missing from TCRdb's copy, which holds only in-frame ones; the method was immunoSEQ multiplex PCR. The V and J calls and clone size are taken from that table; D and trimming were inferred from the DNA. This table has over 150,000 clones, 82% appearing once. The sample taken for sequencing was peripheral blood. V and J are TRBV7-6 and TRBJ1-1; 9 nucleotides match TRBD1. The clonotype originates from an elderly woman with active or convalescent COVID-19. Here the CDR3 DNA reads TGTGCCAGCGATCCGGGACAGGGACCGGAGAACACTGAAGCTTTCTTT. Residues: CASDPGQGPENTEAFF.